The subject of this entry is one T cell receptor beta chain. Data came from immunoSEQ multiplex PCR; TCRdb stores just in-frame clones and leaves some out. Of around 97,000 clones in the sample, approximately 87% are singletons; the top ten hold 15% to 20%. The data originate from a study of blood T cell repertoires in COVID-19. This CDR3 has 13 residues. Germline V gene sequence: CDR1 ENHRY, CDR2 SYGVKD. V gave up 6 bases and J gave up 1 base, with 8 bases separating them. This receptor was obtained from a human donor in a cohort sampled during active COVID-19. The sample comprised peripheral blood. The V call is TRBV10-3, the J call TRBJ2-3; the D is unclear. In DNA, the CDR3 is TGTGCCATCAGGAACCGGGGCACAGATACGCAGTATTTT. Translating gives CAIRNRGTDTQYF.